A selection of T cell receptor beta chains follows, all from one sample in a study of shared clonotypes between healthy human individuals. Here immunoSEQ multiplex PCR was the method, and the copy in TCRdb shows in-frame clones only, minus some. The table lists about 660,000 clones, roughly 70% of them singletons, with 1.5% to 2% in the top ten. Sequenced: memory CD4+ T cells sorted from blood. The receptors shown here come from a woman aged 30 to 39 in good health. Both conserved end residues are part of each CDR3. The D gene is left open where the match is weak. For some rows the clone size is stated as once, few or many, or as a class when expanded; others skip it.

clone_size j_call d_call v_call cdr3_aa cdr3_nt
few TRBJ1-1 NA TRBV15 CATSRDPGSGTEAFF TGTGCCACCAGCAGAGACCCCGGATCGGGCACTGAAGCTTTCTTT
NA TRBJ1-5 NA TRBV29-1 CSVGGQDYQPQHF TGCAGCGTTGGTGGTCAGGACTATCAGCCCCAGCATTTT
few TRBJ1-2 TRBD1 TRBV6-5 CASSPGGTAHYGYTF TGTGCCAGCAGTCCCGGGGGGACAGCTCACTATGGCTACACCTTC
NA TRBJ1-3 NA TRBV28 CASSLAGLHSGNTIYF TGTGCCAGCAGTTTAGCAGGCCTCCACTCTGGAAACACCATATATTTT
NA TRBJ1-4 NA TRBV28 CASLPTGITNEKLFF TGTGCCAGCCTCCCGACGGGAATCACTAATGAAAAACTGTTTTTT
NA TRBJ2-7 NA TRBV14 CASSQERGEQYF TGTGCCAGCAGCCAAGAGAGGGGCGAGCAGTACTTC
NA TRBJ2-7 NA TRBV11-2 CASSLIPGSSYEQYF TGTGCCAGCAGCTTAATCCCAGGGAGCTCCTACGAGCAGTACTTC
NA TRBJ1-1 NA TRBV18 CASSPEMTNTEAFF TGTGCCAGCTCACCAGAGATGACGAACACTGAAGCTTTCTTT
NA TRBJ1-1 TRBD1 TRBV6-5 CASSSDRGLLEAFF TGTGCCAGCAGTTCGGACAGGGGACTCCTTGAAGCTTTCTTT
NA TRBJ1-5 NA TRBV19 CASSILYLSNQPQHF TGTGCCAGTAGTATTCTCTACCTTAGCAATCAGCCCCAGCATTTT
NA TRBJ2-5 TRBD1 TRBV27 CASRRGTGAFQETQYF TGTGCCAGCAGGCGGGGGACAGGGGCCTTCCAAGAGACCCAGTACTTC
NA TRBJ2-5 NA TRBV5-1 CASSLVSGLEETQYF TGCGCCAGCAGCTTGGTGTCGGGGTTAGAAGAGACCCAGTACTTC
NA TRBJ2-7 TRBD1 TRBV7-2 CASSSGQVVYEQYF TGTGCCAGCAGCTCAGGACAGGTTGTCTACGAGCAGTACTTC
NA TRBJ2-3 NA TRBV6-6 CASGEEYPNTDTQYF TGTGCCAGTGGGGAGGAGTACCCGAACACAGATACGCAGTATTTT
NA TRBJ1-2 NA TRBV28 CASSLEDPNPTNYGYTF TGTGCCAGCAGTTTAGAGGATCCGAATCCAACTAACTATGGCTACACCTTC
NA TRBJ1-2 TRBD1 TRBV5-8 CASSRAGTGYGYTF TGTGCCAGCAGTCGGGCCGGGACAGGCTATGGCTACACCTTC
few TRBJ1-1 NA TRBV4-1 CASSPERKGNTEAFF TGCGCCAGCAGCCCAGAGCGGAAGGGGAACACTGAAGCTTTCTTT
NA TRBJ2-5 TRBD2 TRBV4-2 CASSQLISELAGGQETQYF TGTGCCAGCAGCCAACTAATAAGCGAACTAGCGGGAGGGCAAGAGACCCAGTACTTC
NA TRBJ2-7 NA TRBV10-2 CASSESTAYEQYF TGCGCCAGCAGTGAGTCGACCGCCTACGAGCAGTACTTC
NA TRBJ1-2 NA TRBV18 CASSPQDQFSRGNNYGYTF TGTGCCAGCTCACCACAGGACCAGTTCTCGAGGGGGAATAACTATGGCTACACCTTC
NA TRBJ2-4 NA TRBV6-1 CASRETTGNIQYF TGTGCCAGCAGGGAGACCACAGGAAACATTCAGTACTTC
NA TRBJ2-7 TRBD1 TRBV5-1 CASSWGQGTSYEQYF TGCGCCAGCAGCTGGGGACAGGGGACCTCCTACGAGCAGTACTTC
NA TRBJ2-2 TRBD2 TRBV29-1 CSVQTSGSPGELFF TGCAGCGTCCAGACTAGCGGGAGTCCCGGGGAGCTGTTTTTT
NA TRBJ1-2 NA TRBV18 CASSPPLGAWGYTF TGTGCCAGCTCACCACCCTTAGGGGCTTGGGGCTACACCTTC
NA TRBJ2-1 TRBD2 TRBV27 CASIRRAPGLASNEQFF TGTGCCAGCATTCGACGAGCGCCGGGACTAGCGTCCAATGAGCAGTTCTTC
few TRBJ2-1 TRBD2 TRBV11-2 CASSLTSAYNEQFF TGTGCCAGCAGCCTGACTAGCGCCTACAATGAGCAGTTCTTC
few TRBJ2-1 TRBD2 TRBV5-1 CASSSAGGYNEQFF TGCGCCAGCAGCTCAGCGGGAGGATATAATGAGCAGTTCTTC
NA TRBJ1-2 NA TRBV4-1 CASSQGYGYTF TGCGCCAGCAGCCAAGGGTATGGCTACACCTTC